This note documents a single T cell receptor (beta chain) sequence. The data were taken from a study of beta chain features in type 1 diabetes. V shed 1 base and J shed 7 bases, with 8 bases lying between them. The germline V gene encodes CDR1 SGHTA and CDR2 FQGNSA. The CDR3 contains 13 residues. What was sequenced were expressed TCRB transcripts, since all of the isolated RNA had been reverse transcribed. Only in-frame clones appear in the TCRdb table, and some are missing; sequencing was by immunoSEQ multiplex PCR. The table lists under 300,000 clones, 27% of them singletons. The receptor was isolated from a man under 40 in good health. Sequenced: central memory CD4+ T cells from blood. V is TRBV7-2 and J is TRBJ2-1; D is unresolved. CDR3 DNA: TGTGCCAGCAGCTTAGGGTTACCGAATGAGCAGTTCTTC. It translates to CASSLGLPNEQFF.